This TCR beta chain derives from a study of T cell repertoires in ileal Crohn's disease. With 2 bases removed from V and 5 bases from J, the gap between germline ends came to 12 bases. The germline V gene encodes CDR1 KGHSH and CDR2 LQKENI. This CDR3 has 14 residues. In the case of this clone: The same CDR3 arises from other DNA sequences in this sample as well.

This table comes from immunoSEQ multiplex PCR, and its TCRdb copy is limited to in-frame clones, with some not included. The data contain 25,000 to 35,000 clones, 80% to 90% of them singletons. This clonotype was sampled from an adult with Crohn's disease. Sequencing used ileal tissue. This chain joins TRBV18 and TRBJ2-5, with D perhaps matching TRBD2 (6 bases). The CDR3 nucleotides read TGTGCCAGCTCACCAGGGCAGGGAGGCGAGACCCAGTACTTC. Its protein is CASSPGQGGETQYF.